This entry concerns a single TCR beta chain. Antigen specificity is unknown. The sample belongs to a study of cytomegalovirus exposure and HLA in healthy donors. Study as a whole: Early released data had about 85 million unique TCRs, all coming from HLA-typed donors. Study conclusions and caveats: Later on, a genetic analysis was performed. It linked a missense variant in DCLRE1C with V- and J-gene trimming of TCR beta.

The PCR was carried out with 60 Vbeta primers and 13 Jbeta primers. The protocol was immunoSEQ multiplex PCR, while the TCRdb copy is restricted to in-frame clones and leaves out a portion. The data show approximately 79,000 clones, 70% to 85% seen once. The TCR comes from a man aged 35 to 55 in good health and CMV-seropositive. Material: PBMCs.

The CDR3 is CAWSGASGNLGTEAFF. As DNA, the CDR3 is TGTGCCTGGAGTGGGGCGTCAGGGAACCTCGGCACTGAAGCTTTCTTT. The rearrangement joins TRBV30 to TRBJ1-1, with D perhaps matching TRBD1 (5 bases). CDR1 GTSNPN and CDR2 SVGIG come from the germline V gene (reference sequence). The germline V and J ends were trimmed by 1 base and 4 bases, with 19 bases remaining between them. This CDR3 contains 16 residues.